The present TCR beta chain was sequenced within a study of T cell responses to AZD1222 COVID-19 vaccine. Assay: immunoSEQ multiplex PCR; the TCRdb copy retains only in-frame clones and omits some. The sample records under 140,000 clones, just under 95% being singletons. The germline V gene has CDR1 MDHEN and CDR2 SYDVKM. This CDR3 spans 15 amino acids. Trimming removed 5 bases from V and 1 base from J; junction bases left unmatched: 6. The sequencing used peripheral blood, collected on day 0 of AZD1222 vaccination. The source is an adult in good health. The rearrangement links TRBV28 to TRBJ2-3, with 7 bases aligning to TRBD1. The CDR3 region has the DNA TGTGCCAGCAGTCCCCGGGACAGCGGCACAGATACGCAGTATTTT. Its translation is CASSPRDSGTDTQYF.